Detailed here is one T cell receptor beta chain. The data were obtained in a study of T cells expressing NK-cell markers. TCRdb reprocessed the 5' RACE reads and keeps a single row for each CDR3 protein, giving no DNA. Here the sample table reports roughly 390,000 distinct CDR3 sequences. Germline V lookup: CDR1 LGHDT, CDR2 YNNKEL (reference sequence). CDR3 length: 14 residues. Sequencing input: blood T cells: a sorted CD56 or NKG2C T cell subset, CD4+ or CD8+ T cells, or bulk PBMC T cells (not recorded which). This sequence joins TRBV3-1 and TRBJ1-1; TCRdb names TRBD1, which stays unverified in the absence of DNA. The source of this sequence is a man aged 18 to 69 in good health. This CDR3 reads CASSQDHNSGEAFF.